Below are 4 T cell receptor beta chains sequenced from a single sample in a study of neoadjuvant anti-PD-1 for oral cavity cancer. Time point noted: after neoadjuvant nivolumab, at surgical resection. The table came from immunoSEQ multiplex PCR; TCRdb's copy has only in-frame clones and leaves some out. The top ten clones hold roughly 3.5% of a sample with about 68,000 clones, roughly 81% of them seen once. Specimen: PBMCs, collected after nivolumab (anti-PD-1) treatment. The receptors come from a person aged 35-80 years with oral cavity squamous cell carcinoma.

The CDR3 DNA is TGTGCCAGCAGGCTCAGGGGGGTGGGTAATGAAAAACTGTTTTTT. It specifies CASRLRGVGNEKLFF. This sequence joins TRBV6-5 and TRBJ1-4; TRBD1 matches 7 bases. Trimming at V came to 6 bases and at J to 4 bases, leaving 8 bases not matched to a gene. CDR3 size: 15 residues. Germline assignment: CDR1 MNHEY and CDR2 SVGAGI.

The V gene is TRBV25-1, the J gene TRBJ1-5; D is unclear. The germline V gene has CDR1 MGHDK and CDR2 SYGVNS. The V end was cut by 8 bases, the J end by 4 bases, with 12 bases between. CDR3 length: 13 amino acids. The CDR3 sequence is CASQATGNQPQHF. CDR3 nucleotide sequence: TGTGCCAGCCAAGCGACGGGGAATCAGCCCCAGCATTTT. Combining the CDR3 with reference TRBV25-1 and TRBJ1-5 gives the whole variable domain EADIYQTPRYLVIGTGKKITLECSQTMGHDKMYWYQQDPGMELHLIHYSYGVNSTEKGDLSSESTVSRIRTEHFPLTLESARPSHTSQYLCASQATGNQPQHFGDGTRLSIL.

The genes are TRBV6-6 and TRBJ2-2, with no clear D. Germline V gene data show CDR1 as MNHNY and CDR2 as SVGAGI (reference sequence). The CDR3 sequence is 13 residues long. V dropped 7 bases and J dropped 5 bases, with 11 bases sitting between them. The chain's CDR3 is CASTISGTGELFF. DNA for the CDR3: TGTGCCAGCACCATATCAGGAACCGGGGAGCTGTTTTTT.

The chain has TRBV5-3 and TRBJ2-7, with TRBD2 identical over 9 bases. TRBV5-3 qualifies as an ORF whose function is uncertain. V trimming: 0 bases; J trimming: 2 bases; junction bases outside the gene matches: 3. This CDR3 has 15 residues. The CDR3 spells CARSLVTSGAYEQYF. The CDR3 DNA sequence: TGTGCCAGAAGCTTGGTGACTAGCGGAGCCTACGAGCAGTACTTC.